This TCR beta chain was identified during a study of shared clonotypes between healthy human individuals. A remark on this clone: Its specificity is unknown.

Overall study findings and caveats: Some naive CD4 clonotypes, around 5%, turned up in common across a handful of donors. Generally, naive subsets came out with larger estimated richness than memory subsets. Large sequencing depth failed to make sorted-subset sequencing complete, rarefaction showed.

The length of the CDR3 is 14 residues. CDR1 is MGHRA and CDR2 is YSYEKL in the germline V gene. V dropped 4 bases and J dropped 2 bases, with 12 bases sitting between them. Around 30,000 T cell genomes (about 0.2 ug DNA) went into each sorted-subset replicate. Libraries were prepared by immunoSEQ multiplex PCR; TCRdb keeps only in-frame clonotypes and omits some of them. Among 1.5 million to 2.5 million clones listed, less than 95% were seen once. In the naive CD8 group, cells lacked CD45RO and were positively selected for CCR7, so terminally differentiated effector memory CD45RA+ cells were left out.

Input material: naive CD8+ T cells sorted from blood. The genes are TRBV4-1 and TRBJ2-7, with unresolved D. This clonotype was obtained from a young man in good health. DNA of the CDR3: TGCGCCAGCAGCCCGTATATAGGGACCTACGAGCAGTACTTC. Translated, it gives CASSPYIGTYEQYF.